A selection of T cell receptor beta chains follows, all from one sample in a study of vaccination and CD4 T cells after COVID-19. A single record per CDR3 protein comes from TCRdb applying MiXCR to the PCR reads. The table records around 19,000 distinct CDR3 sequences, 56% of them present only once. Their recognized antigens are unknown. The sample taken for sequencing was CD4+ T cells from blood, cultured in vitro. These receptors were taken from a human donor who had recovered from COVID-19. CDR3s include the opening cysteine and the closing phenylalanine or tryptophan. D genes are given only for firm matches. Rows give clone size only sometimes, using once, few, many, or a class for an expanded clone.

clone_size d_call j_call cdr3_length v_call cdr3_aa cdr3_nt
NA NA TRBJ1-1 15 TRBV11-1 CASSSRVNQNTEAFF TGTGCCAGCAGCTCCCGGGTTAACCAGAACACTGAAGCTTTCTTT
NA NA TRBJ1-5 15 TRBV21-1 CASSFKDRAGQPQHF TGTGCCAGCAGCTTTAAGGACAGGGCGGGTCAGCCCCAGCATTTT
NA NA TRBJ1-6 16 TRBV20-1 CSARTRVGSYNSPLHF TGCAGTGCTAGGACCCGGGTTGGGTCCTACAATTCACCCCTCCACTTT
NA NA TRBJ1-5 14 TRBV2 CASNPGSSNQPQHF TGTGCCAGCAATCCCGGATCTAGCAATCAGCCCCAGCATTTT
NA NA TRBJ1-1 16 TRBV10-2 CASSVAGVDLQEEAFF TGCGCCAGCAGTGTCGCGGGAGTGGACCTCCAGGAAGAAGCTTTCTTT
few TRBD1 TRBJ1-2 14 TRBV27 CASSFLDRGGGYTF TGTGCCAGCAGTTTCCTAGACAGGGGGGGCGGCTACACCTTC
NA NA TRBJ1-1 14 TRBV19 CASSPPQVNTEAFF TGTGCCAGTAGCCCCCCCCAGGTGAACACTGAAGCTTTCTTT
NA NA TRBJ2-2 11 TRBV20-1 CSASLTGELFF TGCAGTGCTAGTTTGACCGGGGAGCTGTTTTTT
NA NA TRBJ1-1 15 TRBV20-1 CSARDPGGSNTEAFF TGCAGTGCTAGAGATCCAGGTGGTTCGAACACTGAAGCTTTCTTT
NA NA TRBJ2-5 14 TRBV12-3/TRBV12-4 CASSFNTAQETQYF TGTGCCAGCAGTTTCAACACCGCTCAAGAGACCCAGTACTTC
NA TRBD1 TRBJ1-5 15 TRBV19 CASSIQGTANQPQHF TGTGCCAGTAGTATCCAGGGGACAGCGAATCAGCCCCAGCATTTT
once TRBD2 TRBJ2-1 14 TRBV20-1 CSARGTSGSYEQFF TGCAGTGCTAGAGGGACTAGCGGGAGCTATGAGCAGTTCTTC
NA NA TRBJ2-5 14 TRBV20-1 CSAIAGARQETQYF TGCAGTGCTATCGCAGGGGCCCGCCAAGAGACCCAGTACTTC
NA TRBD1 TRBJ1-2 14 TRBV5-1 CASSRDRTQYGYTF TGCGCCAGCAGCAGGGACAGGACCCAATATGGCTACACCTTC
few NA TRBJ1-3 14 TRBV20-1 CSANHINSGNTIYF TGCAGTGCTAACCACATAAACTCTGGAAACACCATATATTTT